The text below deals with one T cell receptor beta chain. What it recognizes is unknown. Germline CDR1 reads KGHSH; CDR2 reads LQKENI. The CDR3 covers 13 residues. Trimming took off 1 base at V and 3 bases at J, with 7 bases between the two ends. The sample comes from a study of shared clonotypes between healthy human individuals. Overall study results and limits: Apart from blood, nothing was sampled; tissue repertoires likely differ.

The study ran the assay at deep level. Here immunoSEQ multiplex PCR was the method, and the copy in TCRdb shows in-frame clones only, minus some. The sample yields around 350,000 clones, more than 60% seen once. The chain combines TRBV18 with TRBJ2-7; D gene uncertain. Sequences were obtained from memory CD4+ T cells sorted from blood. As to subset: CD45RA-negative fraction. The sequence was collected from a man aged 25 to 45 in good health. In DNA form, the CDR3 reads TGTGCCAGCTCACCACGCATGGACTACGAGCAGTACTTC. Protein sequence: CASSPRMDYEQYF.